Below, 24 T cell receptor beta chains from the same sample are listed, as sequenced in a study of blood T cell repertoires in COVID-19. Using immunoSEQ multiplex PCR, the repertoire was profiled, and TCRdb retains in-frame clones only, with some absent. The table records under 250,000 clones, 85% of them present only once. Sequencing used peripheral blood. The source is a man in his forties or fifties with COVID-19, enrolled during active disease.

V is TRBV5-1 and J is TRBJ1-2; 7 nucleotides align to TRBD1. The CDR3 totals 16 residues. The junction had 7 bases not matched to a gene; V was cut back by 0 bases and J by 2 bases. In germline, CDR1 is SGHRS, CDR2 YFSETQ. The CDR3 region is CASSLGPSGQNYGYTF. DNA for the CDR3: TGCGCCAGCAGCTTGGGGCCATCGGGACAGAACTATGGCTACACCTTC.

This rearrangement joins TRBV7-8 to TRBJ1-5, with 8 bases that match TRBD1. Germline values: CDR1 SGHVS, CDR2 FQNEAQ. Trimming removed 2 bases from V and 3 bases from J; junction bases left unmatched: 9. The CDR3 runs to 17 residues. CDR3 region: CASSLRSGGQDNQPQHF. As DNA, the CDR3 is TGTGCCAGCAGCTTACGGTCAGGGGGACAGGACAATCAGCCCCAGCATTTT.

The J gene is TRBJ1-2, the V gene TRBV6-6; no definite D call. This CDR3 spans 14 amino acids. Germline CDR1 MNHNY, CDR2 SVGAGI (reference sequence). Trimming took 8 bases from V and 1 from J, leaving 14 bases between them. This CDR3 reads CASRGQPINYGYTF. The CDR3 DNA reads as TGTGCCAGCCGGGGTCAGCCGATTAACTATGGCTACACCTTC.

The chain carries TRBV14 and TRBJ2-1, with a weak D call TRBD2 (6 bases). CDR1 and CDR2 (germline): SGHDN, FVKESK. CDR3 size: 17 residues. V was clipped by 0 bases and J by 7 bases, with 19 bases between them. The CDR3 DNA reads TGTGCCAGCAGCCAAGAAGAGCGGGCAGTCTGGCTTAATGAGCAGTTCTTC. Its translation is CASSQEERAVWLNEQFF.

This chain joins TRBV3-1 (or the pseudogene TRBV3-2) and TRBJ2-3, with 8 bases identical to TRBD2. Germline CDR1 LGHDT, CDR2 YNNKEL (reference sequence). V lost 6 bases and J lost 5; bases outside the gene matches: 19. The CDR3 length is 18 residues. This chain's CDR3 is CASSRESILAGGIDTQYF. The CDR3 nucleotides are TGTGCCAGCAGTCGCGAATCAATCCTGGCGGGGGGCATAGATACGCAGTATTTT.

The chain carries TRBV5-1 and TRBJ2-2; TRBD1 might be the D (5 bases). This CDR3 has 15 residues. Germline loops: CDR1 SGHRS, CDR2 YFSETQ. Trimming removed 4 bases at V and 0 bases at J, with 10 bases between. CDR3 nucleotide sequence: TGCGCCAGCAGCAACGGACAAGCGAACACCGGGGAGCTGTTTTTT. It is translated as CASSNGQANTGELFF.

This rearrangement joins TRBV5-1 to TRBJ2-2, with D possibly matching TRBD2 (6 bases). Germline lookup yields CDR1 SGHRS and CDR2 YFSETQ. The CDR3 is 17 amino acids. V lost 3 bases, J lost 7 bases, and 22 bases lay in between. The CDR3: CASSSKDGGLDSGELFF. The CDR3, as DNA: TGCGCCAGCAGCTCGAAGGACGGAGGGTTGGATAGCGGGGAGCTGTTTTTT.

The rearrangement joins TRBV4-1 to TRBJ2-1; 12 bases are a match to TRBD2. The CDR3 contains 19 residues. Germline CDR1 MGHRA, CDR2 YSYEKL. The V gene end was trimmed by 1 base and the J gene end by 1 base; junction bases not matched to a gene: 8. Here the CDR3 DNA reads TGCGCCAGCAGCCAAGGACTAGCGGGGGCCGACATTTCCTACAATGAGCAGTTCTTC. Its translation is CASSQGLAGADISYNEQFF.

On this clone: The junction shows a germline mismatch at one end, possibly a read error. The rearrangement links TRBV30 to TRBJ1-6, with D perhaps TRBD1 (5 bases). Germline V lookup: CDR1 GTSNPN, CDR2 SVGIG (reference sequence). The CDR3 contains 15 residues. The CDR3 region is CARRQGSSYNSPLHF. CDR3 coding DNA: TGTGCCCGGAGGCAGGGAAGCTCCTATAATTCACCCCTCCACTTT.

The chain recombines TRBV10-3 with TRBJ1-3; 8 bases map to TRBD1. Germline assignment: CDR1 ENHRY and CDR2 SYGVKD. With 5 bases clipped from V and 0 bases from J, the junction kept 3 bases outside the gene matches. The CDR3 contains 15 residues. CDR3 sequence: CAISPTGGSGNTIYF. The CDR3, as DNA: TGTGCCATCAGTCCAACAGGGGGCTCTGGAAACACCATATATTTT.

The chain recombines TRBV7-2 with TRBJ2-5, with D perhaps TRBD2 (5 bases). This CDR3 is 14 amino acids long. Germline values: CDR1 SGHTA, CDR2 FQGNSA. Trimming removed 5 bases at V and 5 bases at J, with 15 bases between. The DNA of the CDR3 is TGTGCCAGCAGCCTGGGGTTGAGAGGGGAGACCCAGTACTTC. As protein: CASSLGLRGETQYF. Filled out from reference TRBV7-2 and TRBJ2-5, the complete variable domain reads GAGVSQSPSNKVTEKGKDVELRCDPISGHTALYWYRQSLGQGLEFLIYFQGNSAPDKSGLPSDRFSAERTGGSVSTLTIQRTQQEDSAVYLCASSLGLRGETQYFGPGTRLLVL.

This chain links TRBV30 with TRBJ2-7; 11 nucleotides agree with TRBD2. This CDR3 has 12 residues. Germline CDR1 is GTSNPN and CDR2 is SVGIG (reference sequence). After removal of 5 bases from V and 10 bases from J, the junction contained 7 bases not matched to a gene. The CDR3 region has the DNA TGTGCCTGGGGGAGACTAGCGGGGTTACAGTACTTC. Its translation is CAWGRLAGLQYF.

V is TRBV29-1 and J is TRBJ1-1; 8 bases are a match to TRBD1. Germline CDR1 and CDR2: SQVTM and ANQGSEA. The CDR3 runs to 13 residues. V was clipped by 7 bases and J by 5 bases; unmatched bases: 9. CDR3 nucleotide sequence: TGCAGCGCATTCGGACAGGGAATTACTGAAGCTTTCTTT. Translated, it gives CSAFGQGITEAFF.

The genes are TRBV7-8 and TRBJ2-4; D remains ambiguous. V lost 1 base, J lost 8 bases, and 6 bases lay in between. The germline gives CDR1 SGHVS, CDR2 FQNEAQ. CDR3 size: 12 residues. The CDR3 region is CASSLVQDIQYF. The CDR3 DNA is TGTGCCAGCAGCTTAGTTCAGGACATTCAGTACTTC.

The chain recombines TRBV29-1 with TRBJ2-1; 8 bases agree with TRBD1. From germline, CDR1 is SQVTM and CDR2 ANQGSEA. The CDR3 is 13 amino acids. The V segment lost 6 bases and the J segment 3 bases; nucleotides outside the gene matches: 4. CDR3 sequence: CSVGQEYYNEQFF. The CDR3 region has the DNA TGCAGCGTGGGACAGGAGTACTACAATGAGCAGTTCTTC.

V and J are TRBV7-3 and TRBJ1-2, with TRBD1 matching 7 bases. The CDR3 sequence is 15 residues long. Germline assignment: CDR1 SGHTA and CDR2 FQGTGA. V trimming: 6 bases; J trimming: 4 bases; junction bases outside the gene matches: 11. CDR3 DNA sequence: TGTGCCAGCAGGCAAGGGGGCGCGAGTGTCTATGGCTACACCTTC. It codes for CASRQGGASVYGYTF.

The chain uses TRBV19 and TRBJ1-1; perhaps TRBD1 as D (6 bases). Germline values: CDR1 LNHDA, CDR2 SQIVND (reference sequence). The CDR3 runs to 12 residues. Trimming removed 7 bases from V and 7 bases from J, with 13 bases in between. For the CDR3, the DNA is TGTGCCAGTACGCACAGGGCAGATGAAGCTTTCTTT. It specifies CASTHRADEAFF. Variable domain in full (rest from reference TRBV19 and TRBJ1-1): DGGITQSPKYLFRKEGQNVTLSCEQNLNHDAMYWYRQDPGQGLRLIYYSQIVNDFQKGDIAEGYSVSREKKESFPLTVTSAQKNPTAFYLCASTHRADEAFFGQGTRLTVV.

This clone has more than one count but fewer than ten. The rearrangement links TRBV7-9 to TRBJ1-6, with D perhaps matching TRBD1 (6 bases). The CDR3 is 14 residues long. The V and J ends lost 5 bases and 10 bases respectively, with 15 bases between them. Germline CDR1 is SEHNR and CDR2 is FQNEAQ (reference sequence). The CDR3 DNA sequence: TGTGCCAGCAGCGAAGACAGGACCGCGTCACCCCTCCACTTT. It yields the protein CASSEDRTASPLHF.

The CDR3 is CSPTREGMPFF. CDR3 sequence (DNA): TGCAGCCCTACCAGGGAAGGCATGCCTTTCTTT. V and J are TRBV29-1 and TRBJ1-1; perhaps TRBD1 as D (5 bases). Deletions cut 8 bases from V and 12 bases from J, with 19 bases between. From germline, CDR1 is SQVTM and CDR2 ANQGSEA. The CDR3 sequence is 11 residues long.

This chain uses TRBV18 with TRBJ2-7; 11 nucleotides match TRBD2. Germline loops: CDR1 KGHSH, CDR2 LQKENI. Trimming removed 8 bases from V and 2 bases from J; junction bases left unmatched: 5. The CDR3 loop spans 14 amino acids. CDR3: CASTILAGAYEQYF. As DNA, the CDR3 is TGTGCCAGCACCATACTAGCGGGGGCCTACGAGCAGTACTTC.

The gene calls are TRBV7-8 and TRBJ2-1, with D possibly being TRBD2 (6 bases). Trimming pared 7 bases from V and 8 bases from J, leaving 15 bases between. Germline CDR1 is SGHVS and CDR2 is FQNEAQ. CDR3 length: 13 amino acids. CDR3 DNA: TGTGCCAGCATCCCCGCGGGGTTGGATGAGCAGTTCTTC. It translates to CASIPAGLDEQFF.

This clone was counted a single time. The DNA for the CDR3 is TGTGCCAGCAGCTCGACAGGGGGGGAAGAGACCCAGTACTTC. It encodes CASSSTGGEETQYF. The chain joins TRBV5-4 to TRBJ2-5, with 9 positions matching TRBD1. Germline lookup yields CDR1 SGHNT and CDR2 YYREEE (reference sequence). J gave up 3 bases and V 3 bases, and 3 bases lay outside the gene matches. CDR3 length equals 14 residues.

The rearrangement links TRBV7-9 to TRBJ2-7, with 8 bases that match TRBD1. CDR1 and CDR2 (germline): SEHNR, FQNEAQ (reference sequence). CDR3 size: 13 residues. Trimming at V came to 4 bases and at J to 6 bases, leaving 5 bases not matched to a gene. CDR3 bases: TGTGCCAGCAGCTCCACAACAGGGGGCGAGCAGTACTTC. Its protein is CASSSTTGGEQYF.

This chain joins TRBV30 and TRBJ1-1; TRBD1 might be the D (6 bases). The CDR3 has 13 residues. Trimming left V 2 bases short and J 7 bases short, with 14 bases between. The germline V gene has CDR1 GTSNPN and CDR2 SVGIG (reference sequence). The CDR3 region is CAWSRGGYIEAFF. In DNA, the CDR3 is TGTGCCTGGAGTAGGGGGGGCTACATTGAAGCTTTCTTT.